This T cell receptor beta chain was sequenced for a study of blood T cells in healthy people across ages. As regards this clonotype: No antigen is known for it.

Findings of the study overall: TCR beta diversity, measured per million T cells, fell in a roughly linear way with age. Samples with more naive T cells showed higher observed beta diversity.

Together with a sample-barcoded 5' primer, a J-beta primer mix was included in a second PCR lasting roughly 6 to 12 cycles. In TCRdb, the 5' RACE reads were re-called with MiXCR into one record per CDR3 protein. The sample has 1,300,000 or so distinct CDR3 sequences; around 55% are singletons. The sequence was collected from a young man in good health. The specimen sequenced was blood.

CDR3: CSARDGGTYNSPLHF. For the CDR3, the DNA is TGCAGTGCTAGAGATGGAGGGACCTATAATTCACCCCTCCACTTT. This sequence joins TRBV20-1 and TRBJ1-6; D uncertain. V was pared by 0 bases and J by 2 bases, with 8 bases between. The length of the CDR3 is 15 residues. The germline gives CDR1 DFQATT, CDR2 SNEGSKA (reference sequence).